These T cell receptor beta chains were read from a single sample in a study of a mutant IDH1 vaccine in newly diagnosed glioma. The repertoire was sequenced with immunoSEQ multiplex PCR; TCRdb's copy has only in-frame clones and lacks some. The sample holds more than 50,000 clones, 65% to 90% seen once. Sample: PBMCs, taken from a glioma patient treated with radiotherapy, temozolomide or both. The receptors here all came from a man younger than 40 with glioma. CDR3s include the opening cysteine and the closing phenylalanine or tryptophan. D genes are given only for firm matches. Not every row has a clone size; where given, it reads once, few, many or a size class.

>TRBV7-9|NA|NA|TRBJ2-1
CASSLDILLARNEQFF
TGTGCCAGCAGCTTAGATATATTGCTAGCACGCAATGAGCAGTTCTTC
>TRBV6-5|TRBD1|NA|TRBJ1-6
CASSPDRGLSPLHF
TGTGCCAGCAGTCCAGACAGGGGGCTGTCACCCCTCCACTTT
>TRBV5-8|NA|NA|TRBJ1-5
CASSLALGVVQPQHF
TGTGCCAGCAGCTTGGCCCTCGGGGTGGTTCAGCCCCAGCATTTT
>TRBV10-3|NA|NA|TRBJ2-5
CATSPGGETQYF
TGTGCCACAAGTCCGGGCGGAGAGACCCAGTACTTC
>TRBV5-1|NA|NA|TRBJ1-1
CASSSMGQGGIEAFF
TGCGCCAGCAGCTCCATGGGGCAGGGAGGGATTGAAGCTTTCTTT
>TRBV27|TRBD2|NA|TRBJ2-1
CASSRGGSSYNEQFF
TGTGCCAGCAGCCGCGGGGGGAGCTCCTACAATGAGCAGTTCTTC
>TRBV5-4|TRBD1|NA|TRBJ1-2
CASSFWTGGDGYTF
TGTGCCAGCAGCTTTTGGACAGGGGGCGATGGCTACACCTTC
>TRBV19|NA|NA|TRBJ1-3
CASSRRGSGNTIYF
TGTGCCAGTAGTAGGAGAGGGTCTGGAAACACCATATATTTT
>TRBV15|NA|NA|TRBJ2-3
CATSSPGWLGGGTDTQYF
TGTGCCACCAGCAGCCCGGGGTGGTTAGGCGGCGGCACAGATACGCAGTATTTT
>TRBV27|NA|NA|TRBJ2-7
CASSARDTPRRYEQYF
TGTGCCAGCAGTGCCCGGGACACCCCGAGGCGCTACGAGCAGTACTTC
>TRBV10-1|NA|NA|TRBJ2-6
CASSESGGSLSGANVLTF
TGCGCCAGCAGTGAGTCCGGGGGCTCTCTCTCTGGGGCCAACGTCCTGACTTTC
>TRBV5-5|TRBD1|few|TRBJ1-1
CASMTKQGANTEAFF
TGTGCCAGCATGACAAAACAGGGGGCGAACACTGAAGCTTTCTTT
>TRBV5-1|NA|NA|TRBJ2-5
CASSLGRSQETQYF
TGCGCCAGCAGCTTGGGGCGGTCCCAAGAGACCCAGTACTTC
>TRBV9|NA|NA|TRBJ2-1
CASSVGGFSQFF
TGTGCCAGCAGCGTAGGGGGGTTTAGCCAGTTCTTC
>TRBV4-1|NA|NA|TRBJ1-1
CASSQEEGLNTEAFF
TGCGCCAGCAGCCAAGAAGAGGGGTTGAACACTGAAGCTTTCTTT
>TRBV19|TRBD2|once|TRBJ2-3
CASSTRAGIEPDTQYF
TGTGCCAGTAGTACCCGAGCGGGGATTGAACCAGATACGCAGTATTTT
>TRBV19|TRBD1|NA|TRBJ2-1
CASTLGQFNYNEQFF
TGTGCCAGTACCTTGGGACAGTTCAATTACAATGAGCAGTTCTTC
>TRBV13|NA|NA|TRBJ2-5
CASSFNTRHEETQYF
TGTGCCAGCAGCTTTAATACCCGACATGAAGAGACCCAGTACTTC
>TRBV5-6|NA|NA|TRBJ2-1
CASSLYGGPSYNEQFF
TGTGCCAGCAGCTTGTATGGGGGACCCTCCTACAATGAGCAGTTCTTC
>TRBV18|NA|few|TRBJ2-7
CASSLDGTLSFSYF
TGTGCCAGCTCACTGGACGGCACACTCTCCTTCTCGTACTTC
>TRBV7-2|NA|NA|TRBJ2-5
CASSYGGPQETQYF
TGTGCCAGCAGCTACGGGGGGCCCCAAGAGACCCAGTACTTC
>TRBV7-7|NA|NA|TRBJ2-5
CASSAMPDGGQTQYF
TGTGCCAGCAGCGCTATGCCGGATGGGGGACAGACCCAGTACTTC
>TRBV4-1|NA|once|TRBJ1-5
CASSQGVDYSNQPQHF
TGCGCCAGCAGCCAGGGAGTGGACTATAGCAATCAGCCCCAGCATTTT
>TRBV7-9|TRBD1|NA|TRBJ2-1
CASSAGQGIDEQFF
TGTGCCAGCAGCGCGGGACAGGGGATCGATGAGCAGTTCTTC
>TRBV5-8|NA|NA|TRBJ1-4
CASKISWGAATNEKLFF
TGTGCCAGCAAAATTTCTTGGGGGGCTGCAACTAATGAAAAACTGTTTTTT
>TRBV29-1|NA|NA|TRBJ2-3
CSAQGLAELTDTQYF
TGCAGCGCCCAGGGGTTAGCAGAATTGACAGATACGCAGTATTTT
>TRBV6-6|NA|NA|TRBJ1-2
CASSRDGTVYGYTF
TGTGCCAGCAGCCGCGACGGGACGGTCTATGGCTACACCTTC
>TRBV9|NA|NA|TRBJ1-2
CASNPGGLDYGYTF
TGTGCCAGCAACCCGGGGGGTCTAGACTATGGCTACACCTTC
>TRBV5-1|TRBD1|NA|TRBJ1-6
CASSFTLGQGTGSPLHF
TGCGCCAGCAGCTTCACCCTCGGACAGGGAACGGGATCACCCCTCCACTTT
>TRBV4-1|NA|NA|TRBJ1-2
CASSQDRTVYGYTF
TGCGCCAGCAGCCAAGATCGTACAGTATATGGCTACACCTTC
>TRBV5-1|NA|once|TRBJ2-1
CASSLEWGREQFF
TGCGCCAGCAGCTTGGAGTGGGGGCGGGAGCAGTTCTTC
>TRBV7-9|NA|NA|TRBJ2-7
CASSLDQNRYEQYF
TGTGCCAGCAGCTTAGACCAGAATCGCTACGAGCAGTACTTC
>TRBV6-5|NA|NA|TRBJ1-5
CASSRPHSNQPQHF
TGTGCCAGCAGTCGACCTCATAGCAATCAGCCCCAGCATTTT
>TRBV18|TRBD1|NA|TRBJ1-5
CASSPGTGSSNQPQHF
TGTGCCAGCTCACCTGGGACAGGATCTAGCAATCAGCCCCAGCATTTT
>TRBV4-1|NA|once|TRBJ1-5
CASSQGVPGPQHF
TGCGCCAGCAGCCAGGGGGTCCCCGGGCCCCAGCATTTT
>TRBV2|NA|few|TRBJ1-3
CASSWGRTSGNTIYF
TGTGCCAGCAGTTGGGGACGGACCTCTGGAAACACCATATATTTT
>TRBV7-6|NA|few|TRBJ2-7
CASSFRIGLGYEQYF
TGTGCCAGCAGCTTTCGGATAGGGTTGGGATACGAGCAGTACTTC
>TRBV4-1|NA|once|TRBJ2-5
CASSRGGALETQYF
TGCGCCAGCAGCCGAGGGGGGGCCTTGGAGACCCAGTACTTC
>TRBV5-1|NA|NA|TRBJ2-1
CASSLNNEQFF
TGCGCCAGCAGCCTTAACAATGAGCAGTTCTTC
>TRBV25-1|NA|NA|TRBJ1-2
CASSDSLNYGYTF
TGTGCCAGCAGCGACAGTCTGAACTATGGCTACACCTTC
>TRBV5-1|NA|NA|TRBJ2-7
CASSLVSAGLGDEQYF
TGCGCCAGCAGCTTGGTATCGGCAGGGCTGGGCGACGAGCAGTACTTC
>TRBV5-1|TRBD2|NA|TRBJ2-7
CDPYPVMLAGSYEQYF
TGCGACCCGTATCCAGTAATGCTAGCGGGGAGCTACGAGCAGTACTTC
>TRBV5-1|NA|NA|TRBJ1-6
CASSFGGVSNSPLHF
TGCGCCAGCAGCTTCGGGGGCGTATCGAATTCACCCCTCCACTTT
>TRBV7-2|NA|NA|TRBJ2-4
CASSSPRSGEAGAKNIQYF
TGTGCCAGCAGCTCCCCACGGTCAGGGGAGGCAGGGGCCAAAAACATTCAGTACTTC
>TRBV2|NA|NA|TRBJ1-1
CASMLVGGLNTEAFF
TGTGCCAGCATGTTAGTGGGGGGGTTGAACACTGAAGCTTTCTTT
>TRBV10-2|NA|NA|TRBJ1-6
CASSELTVNNSPLHF
TGCGCCAGCAGTGAGTTGACAGTGAATAATTCACCCCTCCACTTT
>TRBV10-1|TRBD2|NA|TRBJ2-5
CASSEGLAGQETQYF
TGCGCCAGCAGTGAGGGACTAGCGGGGCAAGAGACCCAGTACTTC
>TRBV5-1|NA|once|TRBJ1-2
CASSSGGPISRYTF
TGCGCCAGCAGCTCGGGGGGCCCCATATCACGCTACACCTTC
>TRBV13|TRBD1|NA|TRBJ2-6
CASSWTGVAGANVLTF
TGTGCCAGCAGCTGGACAGGGGTGGCTGGGGCCAACGTCCTGACTTTC
>TRBV12-2|NA|NA|TRBJ1-1
CASRLTGKAFF
TGTGCAAGTCGCTTAACAGGGAAAGCTTTCTTT